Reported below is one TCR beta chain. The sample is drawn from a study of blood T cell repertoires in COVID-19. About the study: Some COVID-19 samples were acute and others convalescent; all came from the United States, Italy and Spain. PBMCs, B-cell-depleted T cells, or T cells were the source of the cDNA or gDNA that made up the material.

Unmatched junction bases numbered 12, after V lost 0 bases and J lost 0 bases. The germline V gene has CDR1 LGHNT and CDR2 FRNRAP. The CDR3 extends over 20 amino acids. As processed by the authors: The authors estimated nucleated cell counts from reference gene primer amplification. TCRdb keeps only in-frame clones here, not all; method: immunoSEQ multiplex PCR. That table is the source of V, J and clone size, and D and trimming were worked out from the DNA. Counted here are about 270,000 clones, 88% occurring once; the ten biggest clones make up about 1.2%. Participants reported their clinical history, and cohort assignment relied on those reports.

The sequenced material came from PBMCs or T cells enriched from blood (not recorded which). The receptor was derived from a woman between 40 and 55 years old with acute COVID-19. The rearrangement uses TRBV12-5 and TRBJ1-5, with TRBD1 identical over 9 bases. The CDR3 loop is CASGLVQGQGWGYSNQPQHF. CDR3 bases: TGTGCTAGTGGTTTGGTACAAGGACAGGGGTGGGGGTATAGCAATCAGCCCCAGCATTTT.